This T cell receptor (beta chain) was obtained from a study of metastatic and nonmetastatic thyroid tumors. Nobody among the patients had been given any treatment before thyroid surgery. This CDR3 has 13 residues. V lost 7 bases to trimming and J lost 6 bases; unmatched junction nucleotides: 1. Germline-derived CDR1 and CDR2 are MNHEY and SMNVEV (reference sequence). Via MiXCR, TCRdb re-called the PCR reads. The sample includes about 15,000 clones, around 25% of them seen just once. This clone occurred many times. The antigen is unknown. Broader study findings: For both blood and tumor, malignant thyroid tumors reportedly showed significantly higher TCR beta diversity than benign nodules did.

The TCR was taken from a female donor with papillary thyroid cancer or a benign thyroid nodule (not recorded which). Some clones in this sample may be carry-over from other donors' samples. The sequenced sample consisted of tumor tissue. The chain has TRBV27 and TRBJ1-6; 9 bases match TRBD1. The DNA for the CDR3 is TGTGCCAGCATGACAGGGGGTAATTCACCCCTCCACTTT. Amino acid sequence: CASMTGGNSPLHF.